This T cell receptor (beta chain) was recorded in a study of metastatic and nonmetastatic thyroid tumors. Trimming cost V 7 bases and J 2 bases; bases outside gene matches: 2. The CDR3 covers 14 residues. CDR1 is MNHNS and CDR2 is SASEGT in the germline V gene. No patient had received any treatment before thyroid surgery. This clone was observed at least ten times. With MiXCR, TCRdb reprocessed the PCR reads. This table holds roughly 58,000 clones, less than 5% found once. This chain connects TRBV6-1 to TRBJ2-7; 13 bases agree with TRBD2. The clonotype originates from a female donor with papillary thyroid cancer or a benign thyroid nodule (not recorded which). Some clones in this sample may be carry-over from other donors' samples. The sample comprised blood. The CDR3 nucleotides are TGTGCCAGCATCGGGACTAGCGGGACCTACGAGCAGTACTTC. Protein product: CASIGTSGTYEQYF.